Listed here are 26 T cell receptor beta chains from one sample, sequenced in a study of technical replicates of blood from several donors. Sequencing used immunoSEQ multiplex PCR; TCRdb keeps in-frame clones, though not all of them. The sample contains about 100,000 clones, 90% to 96% of which appear only once. Sequencing was done on a sample of T cells isolated from PBMCs. The receptor source for this set is a human donor in good health.

The gene calls are TRBV6-6 and TRBJ1-1; perhaps TRBD1 as D (6 bases). Trimming cost V 4 bases and J 5 bases, with 11 bases left between them. The CDR3 is made up of 13 amino acids. Germline CDR1 reads MNHNY; CDR2 reads SVGAGI (reference sequence). CDR3 sequence reads: CASSFNRATEAFF. CDR3 nucleotides: TGTGCCAGCAGTTTCAACAGGGCAACTGAAGCTTTCTTT.

CDR3 sequence (DNA): TGTGCCAGCAGTTCTCGGGAGACAGATACGCAGTATTTT. It codes for CASSSRETDTQYF. The gene calls are TRBV6-1 and TRBJ2-3; D possibly corresponds to TRBD2 (6 bases). The CDR3 totals 13 residues. Germline V gene data show CDR1 as MNHNS and CDR2 as SASEGT. With 5 bases removed from V and 3 bases from J, the gap between germline ends came to 9 bases.

J is TRBJ1-2 and V is TRBV6-5, with D perhaps matching TRBD1 (6 bases). The CDR3 is made up of 10 amino acids. Trimming shortened V by 8 bases and J by 6 bases, and 7 bases separated the two germline ends. The germline gives CDR1 MNHEY, CDR2 SVGAGI. This CDR3 is CASWDNGYTF. DNA for the CDR3: TGTGCCAGCTGGGACAATGGCTACACCTTC.

V and J are TRBV9 and TRBJ2-5; 8 nucleotides line up with TRBD1. The CDR3 has 15 amino acids. V shed 5 bases and J 4 bases; nucleotides not matched to a gene: 10. CDR1 SGDLS and CDR2 YYNGEE come from the germline V gene. The CDR3 is CASSAGGRSLETQYF. CDR3 coding DNA: TGTGCCAGCAGTGCAGGGGGCAGATCGTTAGAGACCCAGTACTTC.

The gene calls are TRBV19 and TRBJ1-3; D remains unclear. V was clipped by 4 bases and J by 4 bases, with 8 bases between them. The CDR3 is made up of 13 amino acids. From germline, CDR1 is LNHDA and CDR2 SQIVND (reference sequence). Here the CDR3 reads CASSTGPGNTIYF. As DNA, the CDR3 is TGTGCCAGTAGTACGGGTCCGGGAAACACCATATATTTT. The full variable domain, its missing parts supplied by reference TRBV19 and TRBJ1-3, is DGGITQSPKYLFRKEGQNVTLSCEQNLNHDAMYWYRQDPGQGLRLIYYSQIVNDFQKGDIAEGYSVSREKKESFPLTVTSAQKNPTAFYLCASSTGPGNTIYFGEGSWLTVV.

This rearrangement joins TRBV6-4 to TRBJ2-1; 11 bases fit TRBD2. The trim removed 6 bases at V and 6 bases at J, leaving 7 bases unmatched. CDR3 length: 15 amino acids. Germline values: CDR1 MRHNA, CDR2 SNTAGT. CDR3 in DNA: TGTGCCAGCAGCCTTAGCGGGGGGGCCGGCAATGAGCAGTTCTTC. Residues: CASSLSGGAGNEQFF.

The chain combines TRBV4-1 with TRBJ2-3, with a possible D match to TRBD2 (5 bases). The CDR3 runs 14 residues. From germline, CDR1 is MGHRA and CDR2 YSYEKL. The V and J ends lost 1 base and 6 bases respectively, with 11 bases between them. The CDR3 region has the DNA TGCGCCAGCAGCCAAGTCGCTCTAGCCGATACGCAGTATTTT. Its translation is CASSQVALADTQYF.

The V gene is TRBV7-9, the J gene TRBJ2-5; a weak D match, TRBD1 (5 bases). CDR1 is SEHNR, CDR2 FQNEAQ, per germline (reference sequence). The CDR3 runs 13 residues. The germline V and J ends were trimmed by 7 bases and 5 bases, with 14 bases remaining between them. In nucleotides, the CDR3 is TGTGCCAGCACCCTATCTGCAGGGGAGACCCAGTACTTC. Amino acid sequence: CASTLSAGETQYF.

Of note for this clone: One end of the junction does not line up with germline, which may come from a read error. The V and J genes are TRBV28 and TRBJ2-1; 8 bases fit TRBD2. The CDR3 sequence is 14 residues long. Looked up from germline, CDR1 is MDHEN and CDR2 is SYDVKM. CDR3 DNA sequence: TGTGCCAGCACTTTAGCGGGAACCTACAATGAGCAGTTCTTC. Translated: CASTLAGTYNEQFF. The complete variable domain, with remaining parts taken from reference TRBV28 and TRBJ2-1, reads DVKVTQSSRYLVKRTGEKVFLECVQDMDHENMFWYRQDPGLGLRLIYFSYDVKMKEKGDIPEGYSVSREKKERFSLILESASTNQTSMYLCASTLAGTYNEQFFGPGTRLTVL.

This clone was seen only once. This chain uses TRBV6-5 with TRBJ2-5; weak D call: TRBD2 (6 bases). This CDR3 comprises 16 residues. V lost 1 base and J lost 5, with 17 bases in between. Germline lookup yields CDR1 MNHEY and CDR2 SVGAGI. DNA for the CDR3: TGTGCCAGCAGTTACTGGGGGACTGGGGAGTCGGAGACCCAGTACTTC. It yields the protein CASSYWGTGESETQYF.

The chain joins TRBV4-1 to TRBJ1-6; weak D call: TRBD1 (6 bases). The length of the CDR3 is 15 residues. The germline V gene encodes CDR1 MGHRA and CDR2 YSYEKL. Trimming left V 4 bases short and J 9 bases short, with 16 bases between. Here the CDR3 reads CASSPSRDIVSPLHF. The DNA of the CDR3 is TGCGCCAGCAGCCCGTCCCGGGACATAGTTTCACCCCTCCACTTT.

V is TRBV6-5 and J is TRBJ2-5, with D uncertain. CDR3 size: 14 residues. Trimming took 3 bases from V and 1 from J, leaving 9 bases between them. Germline CDR1 and CDR2: MNHEY and SVGAGI. The CDR3: CASSYSGTQETQYF. The DNA for the CDR3 is TGTGCCAGCAGTTATTCAGGAACCCAAGAGACCCAGTACTTC.

This chain links TRBV9 with TRBJ1-3; no reliable D call. The V and J ends lost 4 bases and 0 bases respectively, with 17 bases between them. This CDR3 region has 17 residues. The germline CDR1 and CDR2 sequences are SGDLS and YYNGEE. CDR3 in amino acids: CASSPLGQTNSGNTIYF. CDR3 sequence (DNA): TGTGCCAGCAGCCCCCTTGGGCAGACGAACTCTGGAAACACCATATATTTT.

The rearrangement uses TRBV28 and TRBJ1-1; 8 bases are shared with TRBD1. Germline V gene lookup returns CDR1 MDHEN and CDR2 SYDVKM. V dropped 5 bases and J dropped 1; count of bases not matched to a gene: 9. The CDR3 runs to 16 residues. CDR3 coding DNA: TGTGCCAGCAGTCCCAGGACAGGGAGGCAGAACACTGAAGCTTTCTTT. Translated: CASSPRTGRQNTEAFF.

This chain joins TRBV21-1 and TRBJ1-5; the table's D call of TRBD1 was not tested on the DNA. TRBV21-1 is a listed pseudogene. The length of the CDR3 is 14 residues. The CDR3 nucleotides are TGTGCCAGCAGGAAAACTAGGGGGTTGAAGCCCCAGCATTTT. It codes for CASRKTRGLKPQHF.

This chain joins TRBV13 and TRBJ2-1, with a tentative D call TRBD2 (6 bases). Trimming took off 5 bases at V and 0 bases at J, with 11 bases between the two ends. The CDR3 runs to 15 residues. Germline loops: CDR1 PRHDT, CDR2 FYEKMQ (reference sequence). The CDR3 nucleotides are TGTGCCAGCAGCCGTTACGGGAGCTCCTACAATGAGCAGTTCTTC. Translation gives CASSRYGSSYNEQFF.

Note on this clone: The identical CDR3 is also encoded by other nucleotide sequences in the sample. The chain uses TRBV30 and TRBJ2-5; D remains unclear. Per the germline V gene, CDR1 is GTSNPN and CDR2 is SVGIG (reference sequence). The germline V and J ends were trimmed by 2 bases and 5 bases, with 9 bases remaining between them. The CDR3 spans 12 residues. CDR3: CAWSYGQETQYF. The DNA of the CDR3 is TGTGCCTGGAGTTATGGTCAGGAGACCCAGTACTTC.

This clone has a single count. The chain carries TRBV5-4 and TRBJ2-1, with unresolved D. CDR3 length: 13 residues. Looked up from germline, CDR1 is SGHNT and CDR2 is YYREEE (reference sequence). Trimming cost V 1 base and J 8 bases, with 10 bases left between them. The DNA for the CDR3 is TGTGCCAGCAGCTTGATGGCCGCCGATGAGCAGTTCTTC. Amino acid sequence: CASSLMAADEQFF.

The rearrangement uses TRBV19 and TRBJ2-1; tentative D call: TRBD2 (5 bases). Trimming cost V 5 bases and J 8 bases, with 25 bases left between them. Germline lookup yields CDR1 LNHDA and CDR2 SQIVND (reference sequence). The CDR3 contains 17 residues. Here the CDR3 reads CASSPIEGTASTYEQFF. DNA of the CDR3: TGTGCCAGTAGTCCAATAGAGGGTACTGCTAGTACCTATGAGCAGTTCTTC.

The chain recombines TRBV5-6 with TRBJ2-1; no definite D call. From germline, CDR1 is SGHDT and CDR2 YYEEEE. This CDR3 is 13 amino acids long. Trimming cost V 0 bases and J 7 bases, with 8 bases left between them. Written as DNA, the CDR3 is TGTGCCAGCAGCTTGGCTATTTTTAATGAGCAGTTCTTC. It specifies CASSLAIFNEQFF.

The CDR3 region is CASSLRPTVQETQYF. In DNA form, the CDR3 reads TGCGCCAGCAGCTTAAGACCGACAGTTCAAGAGACCCAGTACTTC. V is TRBV5-1 and J is TRBJ2-5; D might be TRBD1 (5 bases). Germline CDR1 reads SGHRS; CDR2 reads YFSETQ. Deletions cut 2 bases from V and 2 bases from J, with 13 bases between. The CDR3 loop spans 15 amino acids.

The V call is TRBV9, the J call TRBJ2-5; 8 nucleotides align to TRBD2. Germline-derived CDR1 and CDR2 are SGDLS and YYNGEE. V was pared by 4 bases and J by 5 bases, with 10 bases of the junction left unmatched. This CDR3 contains 15 residues. CDR3 nucleotides: TGTGCCAGCAGCCCTCATACAGCGGGGGCGGAGACCCAGTACTTC. Translating it yields CASSPHTAGAETQYF.

The rearrangement links TRBV29-1 to TRBJ1-1; possible D gene TRBD1, 5 bases. V was trimmed by 4 bases and J by 0 bases, leaving 21 bases between them. This CDR3 contains 17 residues. Germline CDR1 is SQVTM and CDR2 is ANQGSEA. The CDR3 DNA reads as TGCAGCGTTGGACAGCCCCCAACTCCGAAGATGAACACTGAAGCTTTCTTT. Amino acid sequence: CSVGQPPTPKMNTEAFF.

V gene TRBV7-2 combines with J gene TRBJ1-1; the D gene is possibly TRBD1 (5 bases). Germline CDR1 SGHTA, CDR2 FQGNSA. This CDR3 is built from 15 residues. V gave up 3 bases and J gave up 5 bases, with 16 bases separating them. The CDR3: CASSFVGWGATEAFF. The CDR3 nucleotides are TGTGCCAGCAGCTTCGTGGGCTGGGGCGCAACTGAAGCTTTCTTT.

This clone occurred a few times. This chain connects TRBV28 to TRBJ1-2, with D hard to call. The CDR3 contains 13 residues. CDR1 and CDR2 from the germline V gene are MDHEN and SYDVKM. The V and J ends lost 7 bases and 4 bases respectively, with 13 bases between them. CDR3 coding DNA: TGTGCCAGCAAGACGGCGGGAAGCTATGGCTACACCTTC. Its protein is CASKTAGSYGYTF.

This rearrangement joins TRBV18 to TRBJ2-6; 7 bases align to TRBD1. The germline V gene encodes CDR1 KGHSH and CDR2 LQKENI. The CDR3 spans 16 residues. The V segment lost 3 bases and the J segment 0 bases; nucleotides outside the gene matches: 2. The CDR3 DNA reads as TGTGCCAGCTCACCCGGGACAGCCTCTGGGGCCAACGTCCTGACTTTC. It encodes CASSPGTASGANVLTF.